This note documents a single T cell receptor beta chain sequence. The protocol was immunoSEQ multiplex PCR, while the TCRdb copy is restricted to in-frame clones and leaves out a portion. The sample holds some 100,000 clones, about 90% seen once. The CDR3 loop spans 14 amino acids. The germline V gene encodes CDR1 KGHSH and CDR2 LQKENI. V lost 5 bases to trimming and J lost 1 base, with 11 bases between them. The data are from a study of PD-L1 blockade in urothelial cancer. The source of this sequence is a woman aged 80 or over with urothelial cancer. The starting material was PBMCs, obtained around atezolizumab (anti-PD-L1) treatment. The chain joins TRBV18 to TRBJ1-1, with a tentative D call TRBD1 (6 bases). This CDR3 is CASSTPTGNTEAFF. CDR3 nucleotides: TGTGCCAGCTCAACCCCGACAGGGAACACTGAAGCTTTCTTT.